Each of the 24 T cell receptor beta chains below was sequenced from the same sample in a study of molecular identifiers for immune sequencing clone quantification. TCRdb reprocessed the PCR reads via MiXCR and lists one record per CDR3 protein. The data contain about 640,000 distinct CDR3 sequences, just under 20% of them singletons. Sequencing input: naive CD8+ T cells from blood, with Jurkat cell RNA spiked in. Subset reported: FACS-sorted CD8+CD4-CCR7+CD45RA+ naive T cells. These receptors were obtained from a human donor in good health. Some libraries in this study had Jurkat cell RNA spiked in.

This clonotype has ten or more counts. The chain recombines TRBV11-3 with TRBJ2-1, with 11 bases identical to TRBD2. Germline trimming cut 8 bases from V and 10 bases from J; bases unmatched to any gene: 10. The CDR3 consists of 14 residues. Germline V CDR1 and CDR2: SGHNT, YENEEA. CDR3 DNA: TGTGCCAGCCTCTTTAGCGGGGGGGCAAGGGAGCAGTTCTTC. Residues: CASLFSGGAREQFF.

About this clonotype itself: With a much larger clone just one base away, this may be a read error. The J gene is TRBJ1-2, the V gene TRBV6-2 or TRBV6-3; D ambiguous. Germline V gene lookup returns CDR1 MNHEY and CDR2 SVGEGT. This CDR3 has 11 residues. V lost 5 bases, J lost 10 bases, and 11 bases lay in between. The CDR3 here is CASSHGVNYTF. The DNA of the CDR3 is TGTGCCAGCAGTCACGGTGTCAACTACACCTTC.

CDR3 region: CASSQEGGGLNYGYTF. DNA of the CDR3: TGCGCCAGCAGCCAAGAGGGTGGAGGTTTGAACTATGGCTACACCTTC. This chain connects TRBV23-1 to TRBJ1-2; no clear D. TRBV23-1 is an ORF for which the function is uncertain. This CDR3 comprises 16 residues. Trimming stripped 6 bases from V and 2 bases from J, with 19 bases between.

This clonotype was seen ten or more times. The chain links TRBV20-1 to TRBJ2-3, with TRBD2 as a possible D gene (6 bases). The V gene's germline CDR1 is DFQATT and CDR2 SNEGSKA (reference sequence). The CDR3 has 13 amino acids. V gave up 7 bases and J gave up 6 bases, with 17 bases separating them. CDR3 in DNA: TGCAGTGTCCAAATCGGGGGAAGCGATACGCAGTATTTT. This codes for CSVQIGGSDTQYF.

With respect to this clonotype: A read error may explain this, as a much larger clone is one base away. The V gene is TRBV28, the J gene TRBJ2-1, with no clear D. Germline CDR1 is MDHEN and CDR2 is SYDVKM. The CDR3 has 15 amino acids. The CDR3 DNA reads as TGTGTCAGCAGTCCACGACCGAGCTCCTACAATGAGCAGTTCTTC. Translating it yields CVSSPRPSSYNEQFF.

This clonotype was seen at least ten times. The rearrangement uses TRBV12-3 or TRBV12-4 and TRBJ1-1; D is unresolved. V dropped 1 base and J dropped 4 bases, with 7 bases sitting between them. This CDR3 comprises 13 residues. CDR3 DNA sequence: TGTGCCAGCAGTTTAGACAAGCCCACTGAAGCTTTCTTT. Residues: CASSLDKPTEAFF.

A note on this clonotype: Since no conserved phenylalanine or tryptophan closes the CDR3, a read error is the likely cause. The rearrangement links TRBV7-9 to TRBJ1-3; no clear D gene. The germline CDR1 and CDR2 sequences are SEHNR and FQNEAQ (reference sequence). The CDR3 covers 14 residues. Trimming took 3 bases from V and 3 from J, leaving 9 bases between them. As DNA, the CDR3 is TGTGCCAGCAGCTTTTCCGGGGATGGAAACACCATATATTCT. Its translation is CASSFSGDGNTIYS.

This clonotype was found many times. The V and J genes are TRBV20-1 and TRBJ2-7, with 7 bases matching TRBD2. Germline loops: CDR1 DFQATT, CDR2 SNEGSKA (reference sequence). This CDR3 contains 15 residues. Trimming at V came to 0 bases and at J to 3 bases, leaving 8 bases not matched to a gene. CDR3 residues: CSARELALGVYEQYF. The DNA for the CDR3 is TGCAGTGCTAGAGAACTAGCGTTAGGTGTCTACGAGCAGTACTTC.

The rearrangement joins TRBV19 to TRBJ2-1; D gene ambiguous. In germline, CDR1 is LNHDA, CDR2 SQIVND (reference sequence). The CDR3 is 14 residues long. The V and J ends lost 7 bases and 6 bases respectively, with 16 bases between them. CDR3 protein: CASTHSGRTNEQFF. The DNA for the CDR3 is TGTGCCAGTACCCATTCGGGCAGAACCAATGAGCAGTTCTTC.

This clonotype occurred many times. The chain uses TRBV7-9 and TRBJ2-3, with 8 bases identical to TRBD2. Germline V lookup: CDR1 SEHNR, CDR2 FQNEAQ (reference sequence). Trimming cost V 5 bases and J 8 bases; bases outside gene matches: 15. This CDR3 is 16 amino acids long. In DNA form, the CDR3 reads TGTGCCAGCAGCCACACTCCGGGACTAGATATTGTTACGCAGTATTTT. Amino acid sequence: CASSHTPGLDIVTQYF.

Points on this clonotype: A single base separates this from a much larger clone, so it may be a read error. The conserved final phenylalanine or tryptophan is absent from the CDR3, which likely points to a read error. The chain has TRBV20-1 and TRBJ1-1; D gene uncertain. The CDR3 sequence is 11 residues long. Germline CDR1 is DFQATT and CDR2 is SNEGSKA (reference sequence). The V end was cut by 7 bases, the J end by 0 bases, with 6 bases between. The CDR3 region has the DNA TGCAGTGAAGGCCTGAACACTGAAGCTTTCTCT. Translated: CSEGLNTEAFS.

With respect to this clonotype: With a much larger clone just one base away, this may be a read error. The chain joins TRBV14 to TRBJ2-7; D is undetermined. Per germline, CDR1 SGHDN and CDR2 FVKESK. The V gene lost 5 bases and the J gene lost 5 bases, with 19 bases spanning the gap. The CDR3 contains 15 residues. The CDR3 here is CASSSRPASRHEQYF. CDR3 nucleotide sequence: TGTGCCAGCAGCTCGAGACCCGCCTCAAGGCACGAGCAGTACTTC.

The rearrangement joins TRBV11-2 to TRBJ1-6; no clear D. Germline V gives CDR1 SGHAT, CDR2 FQNNGV. V lost 8 bases, J lost 7 bases, and 15 bases lay in between. The CDR3 runs 14 residues. This CDR3 reads CASADTLRNSPLHF. The CDR3 bases are TGTGCCAGCGCCGACACCCTGAGGAATTCACCCCTCCACTTT.

This clonotype was counted many times. The chain carries TRBV9 and TRBJ1-3; D gene ambiguous. V shed 5 bases and J shed 0 bases, with 9 bases lying between them. The CDR3 sequence is 14 residues long. Germline lookup yields CDR1 SGDLS and CDR2 YYNGEE. CDR3 region: CASSSGPSGNTIYF. The CDR3, as DNA: TGTGCCAGCAGTTCCGGCCCCTCTGGAAACACCATATATTTT.

In this sample, this clonotype turned up a few times. The V gene is TRBV7-9, the J gene TRBJ1-4; 8 nucleotides align to TRBD1. Germline-derived CDR1 and CDR2 are SEHNR and FQNEAQ (reference sequence). There are 16 residues in the CDR3. The V gene end was trimmed by 5 bases and the J gene end by 5 bases; junction bases not matched to a gene: 10. The CDR3 nucleotides read TGTGCCAGCAGCCACATCCTGGGACAGGAGAATGAAAAACTGTTTTTT. It encodes CASSHILGQENEKLFF.

The gene calls are TRBV19 and TRBJ1-5; 10 bases are a match to TRBD1. Germline CDR1 is LNHDA and CDR2 is SQIVND (reference sequence). This CDR3 is built from 15 residues. V was clipped by 2 bases and J by 5 bases; unmatched bases: 3. In DNA form, the CDR3 reads TGTGCCAGTAGTATAAGGGGACAGGGGCATCAGCCCCAGCATTTT. Encoded protein: CASSIRGQGHQPQHF.

This clonotype was detected many times. J is TRBJ2-3 and V is TRBV12-3 or TRBV12-4; 15 nucleotides line up with TRBD2. The CDR3 covers 19 residues. With V trimmed by 3 bases and J by 1 base, 8 bases remained unmatched. The CDR3 DNA follows: TGTGCCAGCAGTTTTAGGGGACTAGCGGGGGGCCGTGGCACAGATACGCAGTATTTT. Translated, it gives CASSFRGLAGGRGTDTQYF.

This clonotype was seen only a few times. This chain connects TRBV6-2 or TRBV6-3 to TRBJ1-3; possible D gene TRBD1, 5 bases. This CDR3 contains 16 residues. Trimming took off 0 bases at V and 2 bases at J, with 11 bases between the two ends. Looked up from germline, CDR1 is MNHEY and CDR2 is SVGEGT. The DNA for the CDR3 is TGTGCCAGCAGTTACTCCGGGACGGACGCTGGAAACACCATATATTTT. The encoded protein is CASSYSGTDAGNTIYF.

This clonotype was detected many times. The rearrangement links TRBV14 to TRBJ2-3, with D uncertain. The CDR3 has 16 amino acids. Germline V gene sequence: CDR1 SGHDN, CDR2 FVKESK. Between the trimmed V and J ends, which lost 5 bases and 2 bases, there was a span of 17 bases. CDR3 sequence: CASSGMGYPSTDTQYF. CDR3 nucleotides: TGTGCCAGCAGCGGAATGGGTTATCCATCCACAGATACGCAGTATTTT.

This clonotype was detected ten times or more. DNA for the CDR3: TGTGCCAGCAGTTGGGACAGGGGCTACGAGCAGTACTTC. Protein product: CASSWDRGYEQYF. This chain connects TRBV7-9 to TRBJ2-7; 10 bases line up with TRBD1. Trimming cost V 6 bases and J 3 bases; bases outside gene matches: 2. Germline V gives CDR1 SEHNR, CDR2 FQNEAQ (reference sequence). The CDR3 sequence is 13 residues long.

This clonotype showed up just a few times. The V gene is TRBV28, the J gene TRBJ2-7; 7 bases map to TRBD2. The CDR3 spans 15 residues. Germline V gives CDR1 MDHEN, CDR2 SYDVKM. Trimming took 10 bases from V and 1 from J; bases not matched to a gene: 13. In DNA form, the CDR3 reads TGTGCCATCAAAAGGTTGGCTAGCGGATCCTACGAGCAGTACTTC. Translated: CAIKRLASGSYEQYF.

This clonotype was counted many times. The gene calls are TRBV18 and TRBJ2-3; 9 bases agree with TRBD2. The J segment lost 2 bases and the V segment lost 3 bases, leaving 18 bases of the junction unmatched. This CDR3 is 20 amino acids long. Looked up from germline, CDR1 is KGHSH and CDR2 is LQKENI. CDR3 DNA: TGTGCCAGCTCACCGGGACATTCGTCGTTTAGCGGGAGTATCACAGATACGCAGTATTTT. It is translated as CASSPGHSSFSGSITDTQYF.

CDR3 bases: TGTGCCAGCAGCGAACCCACATCAGGGGGGGCAAACAATGAGCAGTTCTTC. Protein product: CASSEPTSGGANNEQFF. The rearrangement uses TRBV7-9 and TRBJ2-1; either TRBD1 or TRBD2 may supply D (7 bases each). CDR1 is SEHNR, CDR2 FQNEAQ, per germline (reference sequence). V was clipped by 5 bases and J by 5 bases, with 22 bases between them. The CDR3 has 17 amino acids.

This clonotype was recorded a few times. V gene TRBV10-3 combines with J gene TRBJ2-1; 7 bases fit TRBD1. Germline V CDR1 and CDR2: ENHRY, SYGVKD. Trimming took 6 bases from V and 8 from J; bases not matched to a gene: 10. The CDR3 sequence is 14 residues long. This chain's CDR3 is CAISRETGNYEQFF. The CDR3 nucleotides are TGTGCCATCAGCAGGGAGACAGGGAACTATGAGCAGTTCTTC.